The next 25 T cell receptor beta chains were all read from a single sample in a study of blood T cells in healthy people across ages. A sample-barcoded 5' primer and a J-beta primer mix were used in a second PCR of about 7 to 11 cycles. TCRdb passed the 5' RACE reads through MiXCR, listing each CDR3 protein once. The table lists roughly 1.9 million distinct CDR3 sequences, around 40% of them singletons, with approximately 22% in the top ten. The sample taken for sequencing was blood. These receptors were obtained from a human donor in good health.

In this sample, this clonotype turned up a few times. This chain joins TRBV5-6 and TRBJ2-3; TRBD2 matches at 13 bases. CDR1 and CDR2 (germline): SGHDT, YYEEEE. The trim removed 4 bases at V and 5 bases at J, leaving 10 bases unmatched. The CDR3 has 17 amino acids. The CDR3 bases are TGTGCCAGCAGCGCCGGACTAGCGGGGGTAGTGGGAGATACGCAGTATTTT. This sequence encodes CASSAGLAGVVGDTQYF.

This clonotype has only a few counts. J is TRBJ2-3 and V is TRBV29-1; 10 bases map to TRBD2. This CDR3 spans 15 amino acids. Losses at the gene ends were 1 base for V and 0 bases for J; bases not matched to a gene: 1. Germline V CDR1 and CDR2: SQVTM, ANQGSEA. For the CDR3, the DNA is TGCAGCGTTGAAGGGACTAGCGGTAGCACAGATACGCAGTATTTT. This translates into CSVEGTSGSTDTQYF.

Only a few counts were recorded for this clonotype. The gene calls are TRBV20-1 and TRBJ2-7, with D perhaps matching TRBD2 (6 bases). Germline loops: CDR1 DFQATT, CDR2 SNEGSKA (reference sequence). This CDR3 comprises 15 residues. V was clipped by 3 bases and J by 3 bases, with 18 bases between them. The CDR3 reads CSASGEASDFYEQYF. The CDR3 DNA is TGCAGTGCTAGTGGTGAGGCTAGCGATTTCTACGAGCAGTACTTC.

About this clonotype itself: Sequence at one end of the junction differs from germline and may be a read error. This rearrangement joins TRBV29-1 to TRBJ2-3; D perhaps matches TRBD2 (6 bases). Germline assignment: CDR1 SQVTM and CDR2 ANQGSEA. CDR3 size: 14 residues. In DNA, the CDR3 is TGCAGCGTTACGGACGGGGGAAACACAGATACGCAGGATTTT. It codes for CSVTDGGNTDTQDF.

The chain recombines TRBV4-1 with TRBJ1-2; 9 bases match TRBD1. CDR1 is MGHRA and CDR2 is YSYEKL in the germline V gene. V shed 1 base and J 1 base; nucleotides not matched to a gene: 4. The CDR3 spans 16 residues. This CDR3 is CASSQGWTGDNYGYTF. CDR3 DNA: TGCGCCAGCAGCCAAGGATGGACAGGGGATAACTATGGCTACACCTTC.

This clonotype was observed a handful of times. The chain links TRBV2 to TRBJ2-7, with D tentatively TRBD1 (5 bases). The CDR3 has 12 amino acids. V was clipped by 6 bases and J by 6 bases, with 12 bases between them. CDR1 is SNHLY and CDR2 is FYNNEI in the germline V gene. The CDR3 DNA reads TGTGCCAGCAGGACAGACGTTGGCGAGCAGTACTTC. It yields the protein CASRTDVGEQYF.

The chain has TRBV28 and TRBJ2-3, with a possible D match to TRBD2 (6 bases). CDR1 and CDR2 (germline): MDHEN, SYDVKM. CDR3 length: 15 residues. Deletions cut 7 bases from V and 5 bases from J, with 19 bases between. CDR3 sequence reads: CASTLKGLGGDTQYF. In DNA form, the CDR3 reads TGTGCCAGCACCCTGAAGGGGCTGGGAGGAGATACGCAGTATTTT.

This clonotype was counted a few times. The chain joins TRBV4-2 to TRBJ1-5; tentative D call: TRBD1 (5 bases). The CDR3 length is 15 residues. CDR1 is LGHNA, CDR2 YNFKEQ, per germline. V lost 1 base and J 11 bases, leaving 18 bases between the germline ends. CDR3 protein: CASSQGAQDQETQHF. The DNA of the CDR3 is TGTGCCAGCAGCCAAGGTGCACAGGACCAAGAGACCCAGCATTTT.

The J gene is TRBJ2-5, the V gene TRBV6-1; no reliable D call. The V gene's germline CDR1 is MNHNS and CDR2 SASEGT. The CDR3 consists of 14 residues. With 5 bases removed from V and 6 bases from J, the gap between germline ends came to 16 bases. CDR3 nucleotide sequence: TGTGCCAGCAGTCCTTACCCGTTAGTGAAGACCCAGTACTTC. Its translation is CASSPYPLVKTQYF.

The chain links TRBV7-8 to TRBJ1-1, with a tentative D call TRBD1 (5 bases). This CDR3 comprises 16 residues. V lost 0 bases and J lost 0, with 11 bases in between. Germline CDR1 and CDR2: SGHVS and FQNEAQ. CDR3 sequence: CASSLARGRVNTEAFF. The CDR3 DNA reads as TGTGCCAGCAGCTTAGCGCGGGGGAGGGTGAACACTGAAGCTTTCTTT.

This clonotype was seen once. CDR3 sequence reads: CSASRLAGFSDTQYF. CDR3 in DNA: TGCAGTGCCTCTAGACTAGCGGGTTTTTCAGATACGCAGTATTTT. V is TRBV20-1 and J is TRBJ2-3, with 10 nucleotides matching TRBD2. The V gene's germline CDR1 is DFQATT and CDR2 SNEGSKA (reference sequence). Trimming at V came to 6 bases and at J to 4 bases, leaving 10 bases not matched to a gene. The CDR3 runs to 15 residues.

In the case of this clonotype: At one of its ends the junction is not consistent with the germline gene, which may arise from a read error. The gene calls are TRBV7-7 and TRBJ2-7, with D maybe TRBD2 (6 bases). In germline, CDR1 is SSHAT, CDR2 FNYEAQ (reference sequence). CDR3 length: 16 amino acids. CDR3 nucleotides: TGTGCTAGCAGCTGTGCCGGGACTCACATCTCCTACGAGCAGTACTTC. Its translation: CASSCAGTHISYEQYF.

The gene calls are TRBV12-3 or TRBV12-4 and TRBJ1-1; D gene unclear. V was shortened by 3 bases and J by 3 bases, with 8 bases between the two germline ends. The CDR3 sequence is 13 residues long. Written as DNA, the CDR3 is TGTGCCAGCAGTTTCGGTCTGTACACTGAAGCTTTCTTT. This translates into CASSFGLYTEAFF.

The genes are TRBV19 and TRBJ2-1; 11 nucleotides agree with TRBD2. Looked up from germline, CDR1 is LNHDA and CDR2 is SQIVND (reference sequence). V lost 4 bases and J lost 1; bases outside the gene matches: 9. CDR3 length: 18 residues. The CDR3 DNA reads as TGTGCCAGTAGTACAGACTTAGCGGGGGGGCAGTCCTACAATGAGCAGTTCTTC. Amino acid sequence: CASSTDLAGGQSYNEQFF.

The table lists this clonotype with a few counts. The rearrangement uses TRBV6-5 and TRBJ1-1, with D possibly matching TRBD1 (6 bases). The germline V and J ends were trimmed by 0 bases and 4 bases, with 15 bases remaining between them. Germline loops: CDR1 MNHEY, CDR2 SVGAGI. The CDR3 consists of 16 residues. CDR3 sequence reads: CASSYSRGGRVTEAFF. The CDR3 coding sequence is TGTGCCAGCAGTTACTCGAGGGGGGGCCGGGTCACTGAAGCTTTCTTT.

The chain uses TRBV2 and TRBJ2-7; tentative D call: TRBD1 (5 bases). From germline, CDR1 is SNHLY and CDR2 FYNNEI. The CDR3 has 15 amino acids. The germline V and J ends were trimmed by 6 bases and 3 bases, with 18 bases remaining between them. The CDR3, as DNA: TGTGCCAGCAGACGACAGATCCAGGGTGTCTACGAGCAGTACTTC. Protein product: CASRRQIQGVYEQYF. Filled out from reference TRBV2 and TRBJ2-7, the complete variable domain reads EPEVTQTPSHQVTQMGQEVILRCVPISNHLYFYWYRQILGQKVEFLVSFYNNEISEKSEIFDDQFSVERPDGSNFTLKIRSTKLEDSAMYFCASRRQIQGVYEQYFGPGTRLTVT.

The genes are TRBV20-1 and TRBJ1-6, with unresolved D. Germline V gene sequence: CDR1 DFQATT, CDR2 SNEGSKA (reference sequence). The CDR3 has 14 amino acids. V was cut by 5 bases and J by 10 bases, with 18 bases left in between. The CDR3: CSARCRVFRSPLHF. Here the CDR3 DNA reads TGCAGTGCTCGGTGTCGGGTGTTCCGATCACCCCTCCACTTT.

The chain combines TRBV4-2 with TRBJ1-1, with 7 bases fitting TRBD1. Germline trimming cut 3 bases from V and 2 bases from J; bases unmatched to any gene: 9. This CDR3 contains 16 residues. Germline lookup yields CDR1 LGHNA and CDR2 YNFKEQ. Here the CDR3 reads CASSHPRQGLNTEAFF. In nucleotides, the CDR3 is TGTGCCAGCAGCCACCCGAGACAGGGACTCAACACTGAAGCTTTCTTT.

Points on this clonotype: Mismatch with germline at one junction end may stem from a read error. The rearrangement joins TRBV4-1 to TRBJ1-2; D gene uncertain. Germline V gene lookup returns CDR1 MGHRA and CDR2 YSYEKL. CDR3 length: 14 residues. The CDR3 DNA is TGCGCCAGCAGCCAAGAATGGGATTTCGATGGCCACACCTTC. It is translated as CASSQEWDFDGHTF.

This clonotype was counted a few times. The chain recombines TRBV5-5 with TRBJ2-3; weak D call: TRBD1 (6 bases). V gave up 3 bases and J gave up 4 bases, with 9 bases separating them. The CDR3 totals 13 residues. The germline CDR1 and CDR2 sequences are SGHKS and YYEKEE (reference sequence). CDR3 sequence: CASSYRVPDTQYF. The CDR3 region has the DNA TGTGCCAGCAGCTACAGGGTTCCAGATACGCAGTATTTT.

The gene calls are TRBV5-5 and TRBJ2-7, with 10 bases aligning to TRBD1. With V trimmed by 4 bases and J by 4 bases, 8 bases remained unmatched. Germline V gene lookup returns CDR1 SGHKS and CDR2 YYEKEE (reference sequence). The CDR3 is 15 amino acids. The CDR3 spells CASSLTGGKAYEQYF. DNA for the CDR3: TGTGCCAGCAGCCTGACAGGGGGCAAGGCGTACGAGCAGTACTTC. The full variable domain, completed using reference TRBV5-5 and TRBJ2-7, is DAGVTQSPTHLIKTRGQQVTLRCSPISGHKSVSWYQQVLGQGPQFIFQYYEKEERGRGNFPDRFSARQFPNYSSELNVNALLLGDSALYLCASSLTGGKAYEQYFGPGTRLTVT.

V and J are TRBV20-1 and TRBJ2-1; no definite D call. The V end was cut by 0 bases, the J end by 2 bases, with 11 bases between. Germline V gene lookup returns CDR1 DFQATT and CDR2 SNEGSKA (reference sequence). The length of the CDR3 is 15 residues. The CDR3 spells CSARDKQQPYNEQFF. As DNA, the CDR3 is TGCAGTGCTAGAGATAAACAGCAGCCCTACAATGAGCAGTTCTTC.

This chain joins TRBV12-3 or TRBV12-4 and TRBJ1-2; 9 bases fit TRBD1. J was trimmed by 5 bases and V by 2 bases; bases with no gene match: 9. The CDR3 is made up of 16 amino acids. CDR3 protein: CASSLSGTGRNYGYTF. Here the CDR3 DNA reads TGTGCCAGCAGTTTATCCGGGACAGGGAGAAATTATGGCTACACCTTC.

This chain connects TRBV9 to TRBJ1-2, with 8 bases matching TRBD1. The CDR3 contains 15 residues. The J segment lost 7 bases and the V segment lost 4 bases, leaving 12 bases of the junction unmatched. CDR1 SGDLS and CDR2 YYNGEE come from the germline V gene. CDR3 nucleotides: TGTGCCAGCAGCCCCCGGCAGGGGGCCTCTGGTGGCTACACCTTC. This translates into CASSPRQGASGGYTF.

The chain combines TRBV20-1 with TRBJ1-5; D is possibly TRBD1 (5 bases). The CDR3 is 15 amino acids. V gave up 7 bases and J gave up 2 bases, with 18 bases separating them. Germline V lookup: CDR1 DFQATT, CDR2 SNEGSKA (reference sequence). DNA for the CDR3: TGCAGTGTTATCCCCCTAGGGGATCGCAATCAGCCCCAGCATTTT. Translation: CSVIPLGDRNQPQHF.